The 23 T cell receptor beta chains given below trace back to one sample, sequenced in a study of T cell repertoires in cytomegalovirus infection. Their specific antigens are unknown. Using its own MiXCR run on the reads, TCRdb lists one record per CDR3 protein. The sample carries approximately 910,000 distinct CDR3 sequences, approximately 31% recorded once. The source was cultured CD8+ T cells from PBMCs, collected from culture after CMV antigen stimulation. The receptors come from a human donor in good health (CMV status not recorded). Some clones in this sample may be carry-over from other donors' samples.

This clonotype was seen only a few times. This sequence joins TRBV2 and TRBJ2-7, with D possibly matching TRBD1 (5 bases). With 0 bases removed from V and 3 bases from J, the gap between germline ends came to 12 bases. Germline values: CDR1 SNHLY, CDR2 FYNNEI. The CDR3 sequence is 15 residues long. CDR3 loop: CASSEAGLGHYEQYF. As DNA, the CDR3 is TGTGCCAGCAGTGAAGCAGGGCTCGGACACTACGAGCAGTACTTC.

This clonotype turned up a few times. The rearrangement links TRBV10-3 to TRBJ2-7; D remains ambiguous. Germline CDR1 ENHRY, CDR2 SYGVKD. CDR3 length: 14 amino acids. V gave up 0 bases and J gave up 0 bases, with 6 bases separating them. CDR3 in amino acids: CAISESYNSYEQYF. Written as DNA, the CDR3 is TGTGCCATCAGTGAGTCCTACAACTCCTACGAGCAGTACTTC.

There are a few counts of this clonotype. The rearrangement links TRBV6-5 to TRBJ1-3; tentative D call: TRBD1 (5 bases). The CDR3 contains 15 residues. V lost 5 bases, J lost 0 bases, and 11 bases lay in between. Per the germline V gene, CDR1 is MNHEY and CDR2 is SVGAGI. CDR3 sequence reads: CASSGTESSGNTIYF. CDR3 nucleotides: TGTGCCAGCAGTGGGACTGAGAGCTCTGGAAACACCATATATTTT.

This chain connects TRBV7-9 to TRBJ2-1; 10 nucleotides agree with TRBD1. Germline V gene sequence: CDR1 SEHNR, CDR2 FQNEAQ (reference sequence). V lost 7 bases and J lost 8; bases outside the gene matches: 8. CDR3 size: 14 residues. The CDR3 region has the DNA TGTGCCAGCATCGGGGACAGGGGTCAGGATGAGCAGTTCTTC. Its translation: CASIGDRGQDEQFF.

V usage is TRBV5-1 and J usage is TRBJ1-2; a weak D match, TRBD1 (6 bases). V was pared by 7 bases and J by 8 bases, with 18 bases between. CDR3 size: 13 residues. Germline values: CDR1 SGHRS, CDR2 YFSETQ. The CDR3 region is CASGRDNREGYTF. As DNA, the CDR3 is TGCGCCAGCGGCCGGGACAATCGGGAGGGCTACACCTTC.

This clonotype has just one count. The CDR3 coding sequence is TGTGCCAGCAGTGAGGGGGGGGTGGGGTCGCAAGCTTTCTTT. Translated, it gives CASSEGGVGSQAFF. The V call is TRBV2, the J call TRBJ1-1, with D possibly being TRBD1 (5 bases). Germline CDR1 SNHLY, CDR2 FYNNEI. Trimming pared 3 bases from V and 9 bases from J, leaving 17 bases between. The CDR3 has 14 amino acids. The complete variable domain, with remaining parts taken from reference TRBV2 and TRBJ1-1, reads EPEVTQTPSHQVTQMGQEVILRCVPISNHLYFYWYRQILGQKVEFLVSFYNNEISEKSEIFDDQFSVERPDGSNFTLKIRSTKLEDSAMYFCASSEGGVGSQAFFGQGTRLTVV.

This clonotype turned up a few times. The chain links TRBV15 to TRBJ1-2; D is undetermined. This CDR3 is 15 amino acids long. V lost 1 base and J lost 2, with 11 bases in between. Germline assignment: CDR1 LNHNV and CDR2 YYDKDF (reference sequence). The CDR3 nucleotides are TGTGCCACCAGCAGAGCCACGGAATTGAACTATGGCTACACCTTC. As protein: CATSRATELNYGYTF.

For this clonotype: The junction departs from the called germline gene at one end, perhaps through a read error. The CDR3 sequence is CANSTPADGGDTQYF. The CDR3 DNA follows: TGTGCCAACAGTACCCCTGCCGACGGTGGGGATACGCAGTATTTT. The V call is TRBV12-3 or TRBV12-4, the J call TRBJ2-3; unclear D gene. The CDR3 contains 15 residues.

The chain is built from TRBV6-5 and TRBJ2-7, with D perhaps TRBD2 (5 bases). This CDR3 is 15 amino acids long. Germline V lookup: CDR1 MNHEY, CDR2 SVGAGI. Trimming left V 5 bases short and J 7 bases short, with 21 bases between. The CDR3 here is CASSVEPGSASEQYF. In DNA, the CDR3 is TGTGCCAGCAGTGTGGAACCGGGGTCCGCGAGTGAGCAGTACTTC.

This clonotype was observed a few times. This chain uses TRBV13 with TRBJ1-2; TRBD1 aligns across 12 bases. The CDR3 totals 13 residues. J was trimmed by 11 bases and V by 5 bases; bases with no gene match: 6. Germline assignment: CDR1 PRHDT and CDR2 FYEKMQ (reference sequence). The CDR3 reads CASSRDRGPLYTF. The CDR3 nucleotides read TGTGCCAGCAGCCGGGACAGGGGGCCTCTTTACACCTTC.

V gene TRBV12-3 or TRBV12-4 combines with J gene TRBJ1-1; TRBD1 is a possible D gene (6 bases). This CDR3 spans 12 amino acids. The V gene lost 7 bases and the J gene lost 7 bases, with 13 bases spanning the gap. This chain's CDR3 is CASTMGGLEAFF. The CDR3 DNA reads TGTGCCAGCACCATGGGGGGGCTTGAAGCTTTCTTT.

The chain couples TRBV6-5 to TRBJ2-7; perhaps TRBD2 as D (5 bases). Per germline, CDR1 MNHEY and CDR2 SVGAGI. CDR3 size: 14 residues. V lost 5 bases and J lost 5, with 16 bases in between. The DNA for the CDR3 is TGTGCCAGCAGTCTCGGGATAGGAGGCGACGAGCAGTACTTC. This codes for CASSLGIGGDEQYF.

The chain couples TRBV28 to TRBJ2-7; the match to TRBD1 covers 10 bases. The CDR3 is 15 amino acids. Germline CDR1 MDHEN, CDR2 SYDVKM. V lost 2 bases to trimming and J lost 3 bases; unmatched junction nucleotides: 4. CDR3 region: CASSLTGQGIYEQYV. In DNA, the CDR3 is TGTGCCAGCAGTTTAACGGGACAGGGGATCTACGAGCAGTACGTC.

J is TRBJ2-5 and V is TRBV2, with a tentative D call TRBD2 (6 bases). This CDR3 is built from 15 residues. Trimming removed 5 bases at V and 2 bases at J, with 15 bases between. Germline V gene sequence: CDR1 SNHLY, CDR2 FYNNEI. CDR3 nucleotides: TGTGCCAGCAGTCCGGGGACTCACACTCAAGAGACCCAGTACTTC. Translation gives CASSPGTHTQETQYF.

The table lists this clonotype with many counts. This chain connects TRBV7-6 to TRBJ2-1, with D maybe TRBD1 (7 bases). The CDR3 is 15 residues long. V dropped 3 bases and J dropped 9 bases, with 18 bases sitting between them. Germline lookup yields CDR1 SGHVS and CDR2 FNYEAQ. This CDR3 is CASSFGGGHLSEQFF. The CDR3 coding sequence is TGTGCCAGCAGCTTTGGAGGGGGCCATTTATCTGAGCAGTTCTTC. The full variable domain, completed using reference TRBV7-6 and TRBJ2-1, is GAGVSQSPRYKVTKRGQDVALRCDPISGHVSLYWYRQALGQGPEFLTYFNYEAQQDKSGLPNDRFSAERPEGSISTLTIQRTEQRDSAMYRCASSFGGGHLSEQFFGPGTRLTVL.

This clonotype was recorded a few times. The chain has TRBV10-3 and TRBJ1-2; 9 bases line up with TRBD1. There are 17 residues in the CDR3. Germline CDR1 and CDR2: ENHRY and SYGVKD. V trimming: 0 bases; J trimming: 2 bases; junction bases outside the gene matches: 7. This CDR3 is CAISESGTGPSNYGYTF. CDR3 DNA: TGTGCCATCAGTGAGTCGGGGACAGGGCCCTCCAACTATGGCTACACCTTC.

The gene calls are TRBV29-1 and TRBJ2-1; TRBD2 matches 14 bases. Looked up from germline, CDR1 is SQVTM and CDR2 is ANQGSEA. The CDR3 is made up of 16 amino acids. V gave up 3 bases and J gave up 2 bases; unmatched junction bases: 3. CDR3 residues: CSVEGLAGATYNEQFF. CDR3 nucleotide sequence: TGCAGCGTTGAGGGACTAGCGGGGGCCACCTACAATGAGCAGTTCTTC.

The rearrangement joins TRBV6-6 to TRBJ1-2, with TRBD1 as a possible D gene (5 bases). Germline CDR1 and CDR2: MNHNY and SVGAGI (reference sequence). The CDR3 is made up of 13 amino acids. V lost 7 bases to trimming and J lost 4 bases, with 13 bases between them. CDR3 loop: CASNPQDSYGYTF. CDR3 nucleotides: TGTGCCAGCAATCCCCAAGACAGCTATGGCTACACCTTC.

This clonotype was recorded a few times. The chain uses TRBV7-6 and TRBJ1-2; TRBD1 aligns across 8 bases. The CDR3 runs to 12 residues. Trimming at V came to 3 bases and at J to 10 bases, leaving 4 bases not matched to a gene. Germline V gives CDR1 SGHVS, CDR2 FNYEAQ. CDR3 nucleotides: TGTGCCAGCAGCTTCCAGGGGGCTGACTACACCTTC. Translating it yields CASSFQGADYTF.

This clonotype was counted many times. The chain has TRBV7-8 and TRBJ1-4; no clear D gene. The CDR3 runs 14 residues. V shed 5 bases and J shed 3 bases, with 10 bases lying between them. CDR1 and CDR2 (germline): SGHVS, FQNEAQ. The chain's CDR3 is CASSLPGANEKLFF. The CDR3 DNA sequence: TGTGCCAGCAGCCTACCCGGGGCTAATGAAAAACTGTTTTTT.

The CDR3 reads CATSDLGLAGIVGELFF. DNA of the CDR3: TGTGCCACCAGTGATTTGGGGCTAGCGGGGATAGTCGGGGAGCTGTTTTTT. This rearrangement joins TRBV24-1 to TRBJ2-2, with 9 bases matching TRBD2. The CDR3 loop spans 17 amino acids. The germline gives CDR1 KGHDR, CDR2 SFDVKD. The V segment lost 0 bases and the J segment 7 bases; nucleotides outside the gene matches: 8.

In this sample, this clonotype turned up a few times. This chain uses TRBV12-5 with TRBJ2-1; D is undetermined. This CDR3 is 14 amino acids long. V shed 2 bases and J shed 1 base, with 6 bases lying between them. Germline V CDR1 and CDR2: LGHNT, FRNRAP. The CDR3 nucleotides are TGTGCTAGTGGTTTGCAGCGTTCCTACAATGAGCAGTTCTTC. Translating gives CASGLQRSYNEQFF.

This clonotype was seen a handful of times. The chain joins TRBV12-3 or TRBV12-4 to TRBJ2-3; D uncertain. Between the trimmed V and J ends, which lost 1 base and 3 bases, there was a span of 23 bases. The CDR3 runs to 19 residues. CDR3 DNA: TGTGCCAGCAGTTTAGAACACACGGGTGTCCCCACGCGGACAGATACGCAGTATTTT. Protein: CASSLEHTGVPTRTDTQYF.